This entry features one T cell receptor (beta chain) sequence. Qualities for individual bases were not recorded, and no much larger clone is one base off. From the cysteine up to the phenylalanine, the CDR3 has a length of 16 residues. Only CDR3 DNA remains: 48 bases, in frame from the first base. V is pruned by 6 bases and J by 0 bases, leaving 10 bases of the junction without a gene match. Via the germline V gene, CDR1 is SNHLY and CDR2 FYNNEI. Libraries were prepared through the immunoSEQ multiplex PCR assay. In most patients, genomic DNA was isolated using the Qiagen DNeasy Blood and Tissue Kit and sent frozen to Adaptive Biotechnologies for TCR sequencing. High-throughput TCR-beta CDR3 sequencing of genomic DNA from most patients was performed by Adaptive Biotechnologies. The paper's data handling went like this. Adaptive's ImmunoSEQ software was the source of the TCR sequencing data for 18 patients, while a few other patients were processed with MiXCR and VDJtools. To correct CD4 versus CD8 sorting errors, sequences present in both subsets at a frequency ratio below 5:1 were removed. CDR3 nucleotide sequences shared between donor and recipient were removed because their origin could not be assigned. To count as alloreactive, a clone needed at least 2-fold expansion over unstimulated cells and a minimum CFSE-low frequency of 0.002% (template counts) or 0.001% (read counts). Clones detected in sequenced pre-transplant spleen, lymph node, or MLR CFSE-low populations of the donor or recipient were defined as mappable. The cumulative frequency of alloreactive clones was calculated as a percentage of all sequences, weighted by copy number. TCRdb retrieved this table from immuneACCESS and kept in-frame rearrangements only. Not all clones are present; in checked studies, unresolved V genes account for under half, and no reason is known for the remainder. The DNA gave D and trimming, while V, J and clone size come from that table. Recorded for this sample are fewer than 15,000 clones; roughly a third of them occurred a single time. The biggest ten clones account for roughly 2.3% of the sample.

What the time point label conveys for this sample: cells obtained before transplantation from donor or recipient. In mixed lymphocyte reactions, about 200,000 CFSE-labeled pre-transplant responders were plated with about 200,000 irradiated violet-dye-labeled stimulators and cultured for 5 to 6 days. Proliferating CD3+CD4+CFSE-low and CD3+CD8+CFSE-low responder cells were FACS-sorted on a BD Influx sorter after the mixed lymphocyte reaction. This record belongs to a study of graft-versus-host responses after intestinal transplantation (dated by TCRdb to about 2021). Concerning the study at large: The transplants that recipients got were multivisceral, liver-intestinal, or isolated intestinal. Anti-thymocyte globulin induction was given to all recipients, followed by maintenance tacrolimus and steroids for approximately three years. After intestinal transplantation, graft-versus-host and host-versus-graft alloreactive T cell clones were followed in the graft, circulation and bone marrow using bulk TCR-beta CDR3 sequencing. Alloreactive clones were identified by sequencing pre-transplant mixed lymphocyte reaction products and comparing them with unstimulated pre-transplant donor and recipient T cells. The cohort enrolled fewer than 25 intestinal transplant recipients including one retransplant, and a few patients lacking pretransplant specimens were excluded. A peak of at least 4% donor T cells among recipient peripheral blood mononuclear cells was the definition used for donor T cell macrochimerism. Rather than going through the commercial service, samples from a few later patients were sequenced in-house on an Illumina MiSeq and processed with MiXCR. Results the study describes overall, beyond this receptor: In the allografts of patients with donor T cell macrochimerism, GvH to HvG T cell clonal ratios were high. Conclusions were limited by the relatively low number and heterogeneity of intestinal transplant patients. GvH clones were detected in recipient bone marrow, and some of these GvH clones were observed earlier in ileal mucosa or blood, consistent with an intestinal mucosal origin. Peak levels of circulating GvH clones were associated with declines in HvG clones early after transplant.

This sequence uses TRBV2 and TRBJ1-1; 7 bases in between match TRBD1. The starting material was alloreactive CD8+ T cells from a mixed lymphocyte reaction culture, obtained before intestinal transplant. This sample's cell subset or site label indicates: CFSE-low proliferating T cells sorted from roughly 6-day pre-transplant mixed lymphocyte reaction (GvH or HvG direction). The receptor was derived from a human patient who received an intestinal transplant. CDR3 region: CASSSNRDSLNTEAFF. In nucleotides, the sequence is TGTGCCAGCAGCTCGAACCGGGACAGTTTGAACACTGAAGCTTTCTTT.